The next 26 T cell receptor beta chains were all read from a single sample in a study of blood T cell repertoires in COVID-19. This table comes from immunoSEQ multiplex PCR, and its TCRdb copy is limited to in-frame clones, with some not included. The repertoire has some 93,000 clones, 86% of them found once; the top ten carry approximately 10%. Sequencing used peripheral blood. The receptors come from a middle-aged man with acute or convalescent COVID-19.

The chain recombines TRBV11-2 with TRBJ1-2; D might be TRBD1 (5 bases). Germline V gene sequence: CDR1 SGHAT, CDR2 FQNNGV. Trimming left V 1 base short and J 1 base short, with 10 bases between. The CDR3 loop spans 15 amino acids. The CDR3 reads CASSLAGGGNYGYTF. CDR3 bases: TGTGCCAGCAGCTTAGCCGGGGGGGGTAACTATGGCTACACCTTC.

This clone was recorded a few times. The chain uses TRBV2 and TRBJ2-2; 9 positions agree with TRBD1. CDR1 is SNHLY and CDR2 is FYNNEI in the germline V gene. Trimming cost V 3 bases and J 6 bases; bases outside gene matches: 5. The CDR3 is 15 amino acids. The CDR3 DNA is TGTGCCAGCAGTGACCCGGGACAGGGTTCCGGGGAGCTGTTTTTT. As protein: CASSDPGQGSGELFF.

This chain joins TRBV14 and TRBJ2-4; D unclear. CDR1 and CDR2 from the germline V gene are SGHDN and FVKESK. Trimming left V 0 bases short and J 0 bases short, with 9 bases between. There are 16 residues in the CDR3. Written as DNA, the CDR3 is TGTGCCAGCAGCCAAGATCTAGGTACAGCCAAAAACATTCAGTACTTC. It yields the protein CASSQDLGTAKNIQYF.

The chain has TRBV10-2 and TRBJ1-1; maybe TRBD1 (5 bases). The CDR3 has 13 amino acids. Per the germline V gene, CDR1 is WSHSY and CDR2 is SAAADI. V lost 1 base, J lost 6 bases, and 9 bases lay in between. CDR3 coding DNA: TGCGCCAGCAGTGAGTTGGGGCCCTCTGAAGCTTTCTTT. This translates into CASSELGPSEAFF.

V usage is TRBV5-4 and J usage is TRBJ2-5, with TRBD2 matching 8 bases. The J segment lost 9 bases and the V segment lost 2 bases, leaving 6 bases of the junction unmatched. CDR1 SGHNT and CDR2 YYREEE come from the germline V gene (reference sequence). This CDR3 region has 13 residues. The CDR3 is CASSFSGRVSQYF. In nucleotides, the CDR3 is TGTGCCAGCAGCTTTTCCGGGAGGGTGTCCCAGTACTTC.

The chain joins TRBV7-3 to TRBJ2-1, with 8 bases fitting TRBD2. V lost 2 bases to trimming and J lost 4 bases; unmatched junction nucleotides: 4. CDR1 and CDR2 (germline): SGHTA, FQGTGA. This CDR3 is 15 amino acids long. CDR3 DNA sequence: TGTGCCAGCAGCTTAGGAGCGGGAGAATACAATGAGCAGTTCTTC. Translating gives CASSLGAGEYNEQFF.

The CDR3: CASSLTGNTEAFF. In nucleotides, the CDR3 is TGTGCCAGCAGCTTGACAGGGAACACTGAAGCTTTCTTT. The V call is TRBV7-8, the J call TRBJ1-1; D is perhaps TRBD1 (6 bases). Per the germline V gene, CDR1 is SGHVS and CDR2 is FQNEAQ. V lost 3 bases and J 1 base, leaving 6 bases between the germline ends. There are 13 residues in the CDR3.

V usage is TRBV10-1 and J usage is TRBJ2-3, with 9 bases that match TRBD1. The CDR3 has 14 amino acids. J lost 3 bases, V lost 6 bases, and 4 bases had no gene match. Per the germline V gene, CDR1 is WNHNN and CDR2 is SYGVQD (reference sequence). The CDR3 DNA reads TGCGCCAGCAGACCGGGACAGGGTACAGATACGCAGTATTTT. This translates into CASRPGQGTDTQYF.

This chain uses TRBV4-2 with TRBJ1-2; TRBD1 aligns across 7 bases. Losses at the gene ends were 0 bases for V and 4 bases for J; bases not matched to a gene: 8. Germline CDR1 LGHNA, CDR2 YNFKEQ. The CDR3 spans 16 residues. The CDR3 region is CASSQEGGQAAYGYTF. Written as DNA, the CDR3 is TGTGCCAGCAGCCAAGAAGGGGGCCAGGCGGCCTATGGCTACACCTTC.

The V gene is TRBV18, the J gene TRBJ1-2; D uncertain. V was clipped by 3 bases and J by 4 bases, with 9 bases between them. The germline V gene encodes CDR1 KGHSH and CDR2 LQKENI. This CDR3 contains 13 residues. The CDR3 DNA reads TGTGCCAGCTCACCTCTGTGGAGCTATGGCTACACCTTC. It translates to CASSPLWSYGYTF.

This chain connects TRBV19 to TRBJ2-7, with 12 bases identical to TRBD1. CDR3 length: 14 amino acids. V lost 5 bases and J lost 7; bases outside the gene matches: 6. Germline lookup yields CDR1 LNHDA and CDR2 SQIVND (reference sequence). CDR3 bases: TGTGCCAGTAGTTCCTGGGACAGGGGGCAAGAGCAGTACTTC. Amino acid sequence: CASSSWDRGQEQYF. Full variable domain (outside the CDR3, taken from reference TRBV19 and TRBJ2-7): DGGITQSPKYLFRKEGQNVTLSCEQNLNHDAMYWYRQDPGQGLRLIYYSQIVNDFQKGDIAEGYSVSREKKESFPLTVTSAQKNPTAFYLCASSSWDRGQEQYFGPGTRLTVT.

The chain couples TRBV29-1 to TRBJ1-1; maybe TRBD1 (6 bases). The CDR3 consists of 12 residues. V gave up 4 bases and J gave up 6 bases, with 12 bases separating them. The germline V gene encodes CDR1 SQVTM and CDR2 ANQGSEA. In DNA form, the CDR3 reads TGCAGCGTTGTCAGGGGAGGGGCTGAAGCTTTCTTT. This sequence encodes CSVVRGGAEAFF.

This rearrangement joins TRBV15 to TRBJ2-7; 7 bases agree with TRBD1. Germline loops: CDR1 LNHNV, CDR2 YYDKDF (reference sequence). The J segment lost 6 bases and the V segment lost 2 bases, leaving 7 bases of the junction unmatched. The CDR3 has 14 amino acids. In nucleotides, the CDR3 is TGTGCCACCAGCAGATACAGGGGAGTGGGCGAGCAGTACTTC. This encodes CATSRYRGVGEQYF.

This clone was detected once. CDR3 nucleotides: TGTGCCAGCAGCCAAGGGAGCGGGAGTGGGGATGAGCAGTTCTTC. Protein sequence: CASSQGSGSGDEQFF. This sequence joins TRBV7-3 and TRBJ2-1; 8 bases are a match to TRBD2. Germline-derived CDR1 and CDR2 are SGHTA and FQGTGA. There are 15 residues in the CDR3. V was clipped by 5 bases and J by 8 bases; unmatched bases: 11.

This clone was seen once. The genes are TRBV29-1 and TRBJ2-1, with D uncertain. Germline V gene sequence: CDR1 SQVTM, CDR2 ANQGSEA. V lost 4 bases and J 7 bases, leaving 11 bases between the germline ends. The length of the CDR3 is 12 residues. The CDR3 DNA sequence: TGCAGCGTTGCAGAGATACGGAATGAGCAGTTCTTC. This gives the protein CSVAEIRNEQFF.

The J gene is TRBJ2-5, the V gene TRBV6-5; D possibly corresponds to TRBD1 (5 bases). Trimming removed 6 bases at V and 2 bases at J, with 10 bases between. Per germline, CDR1 MNHEY and CDR2 SVGAGI. This CDR3 has 13 residues. The CDR3 nucleotides read TGTGCCAGCAGCCCCAGGGTACAAGAGACCCAGTACTTC. This codes for CASSPRVQETQYF.

In nucleotides, the CDR3 is TGTGCTAGTCTAGGCACAGGAGAAGCTTTCTTT. Translation gives CASLGTGEAFF. The gene calls are TRBV12-5 and TRBJ1-1; D might be TRBD1 (5 bases). The germline V gene has CDR1 LGHNT and CDR2 FRNRAP. The CDR3 sequence is 11 residues long. The V end was cut by 8 bases, the J end by 8 bases, with 12 bases between. The full variable domain, its missing parts supplied by reference TRBV12-5 and TRBJ1-1, is DARVTQTPRHKVTEMGQEVTMRCQPILGHNTVFWYRQTMMQGLELLAYFRNRAPLDDSGMPKDRFSAEMPDATLATLKIQPSEPRDSAVYFCASLGTGEAFFGQGTRLTVV.

The J gene is TRBJ1-4, the V gene TRBV15; a possible D gene is TRBD1 (5 bases). CDR1 and CDR2 (germline): LNHNV, YYDKDF (reference sequence). Trimming stripped 0 bases from V and 5 bases from J, with 13 bases between. The CDR3 spans 16 residues. CDR3 in amino acids: CATSRDQGRVNEKLFF. The CDR3 DNA reads TGTGCCACCAGCAGAGATCAGGGCAGGGTAAATGAAAAACTGTTTTTT.

The chain uses TRBV5-1 and TRBJ1-1; TRBD1 is a possible D gene (5 bases). This CDR3 has 16 residues. CDR1 is SGHRS, CDR2 YFSETQ, per germline. Trimming took off 1 base at V and 1 base at J, with 14 bases between the two ends. CDR3 sequence (DNA): TGCGCCAGCAGCTTGTTGAGTACAGGACCGAACACTGAAGCTTTCTTT. Residues: CASSLLSTGPNTEAFF.

The V call is TRBV5-1, the J call TRBJ2-1; 7 positions match TRBD1. Germline loops: CDR1 SGHRS, CDR2 YFSETQ. The CDR3 extends over 13 amino acids. V lost 7 bases and J lost 4; bases outside the gene matches: 5. This CDR3 reads CASSARGYNEQFF. CDR3 nucleotide sequence: TGCGCCAGCTCCGCCAGGGGGTACAATGAGCAGTTCTTC.

The J gene is TRBJ2-1, the V gene TRBV10-2; D possibly corresponds to TRBD2 (5 bases). This CDR3 region has 13 residues. From germline, CDR1 is WSHSY and CDR2 SAAADI. V was pared by 5 bases and J by 10 bases, with 15 bases between. CDR3 nucleotides: TGCGCCAGCAGTCGAGGACCTAGAGGGGAGCAGTTCTTC. Protein product: CASSRGPRGEQFF.

This clone came up a few times. This sequence joins TRBV9 and TRBJ2-3, with D maybe TRBD2 (5 bases). In germline, CDR1 is SGDLS, CDR2 YYNGEE. This CDR3 region has 15 residues. Deletions cut 2 bases from V and 2 bases from J, with 12 bases between. CDR3 in amino acids: CASSVRAVPTDTQYF. The DNA of the CDR3 is TGTGCCAGCAGCGTGAGGGCAGTACCCACAGATACGCAGTATTTT.

The chain uses TRBV7-9 and TRBJ2-7, with D perhaps TRBD1 (6 bases). Germline CDR1 is SEHNR and CDR2 is FQNEAQ (reference sequence). Trimming removed 1 base from V and 3 bases from J, with 7 bases in between. The CDR3 consists of 13 residues. The DNA for the CDR3 is TGTGCCAGCAGCTTAGAACAGGGCTACGAGCAGTACTTC. Translated: CASSLEQGYEQYF.

The genes are TRBV7-3 and TRBJ2-3, with 7 positions matching TRBD2. Per germline, CDR1 SGHTA and CDR2 FQGTGA. Unmatched junction bases numbered 9, after V lost 0 bases and J lost 0 bases. The length of the CDR3 is 18 residues. CDR3 region: CASSLTYRLAASTDTQYF. Here the CDR3 DNA reads TGTGCCAGCAGCTTAACGTATCGTCTAGCGGCTAGCACAGATACGCAGTATTTT.

V usage is TRBV5-4 and J usage is TRBJ2-3; 10 positions agree with TRBD1. The germline CDR1 and CDR2 sequences are SGHNT and YYREEE (reference sequence). V dropped 4 bases and J dropped 3; count of bases not matched to a gene: 5. The CDR3 totals 15 residues. CDR3 coding DNA: TGTGCCAGCAGCGACCGGGACAGGGGAACAGATACGCAGTATTTT. Residues: CASSDRDRGTDTQYF.

This chain joins TRBV6-1 and TRBJ2-1; 13 bases map to TRBD2. In germline, CDR1 is MNHNS, CDR2 SASEGT. Trimming cost V 4 bases and J 9 bases; bases outside gene matches: 15. The CDR3 sequence is 18 residues long. The DNA of the CDR3 is TGTGCCAGCAGTGTAACACTAGCGGGAGGGCCTCAAGGAGGTGAGCAGTTCTTC. The encoded protein is CASSVTLAGGPQGGEQFF.